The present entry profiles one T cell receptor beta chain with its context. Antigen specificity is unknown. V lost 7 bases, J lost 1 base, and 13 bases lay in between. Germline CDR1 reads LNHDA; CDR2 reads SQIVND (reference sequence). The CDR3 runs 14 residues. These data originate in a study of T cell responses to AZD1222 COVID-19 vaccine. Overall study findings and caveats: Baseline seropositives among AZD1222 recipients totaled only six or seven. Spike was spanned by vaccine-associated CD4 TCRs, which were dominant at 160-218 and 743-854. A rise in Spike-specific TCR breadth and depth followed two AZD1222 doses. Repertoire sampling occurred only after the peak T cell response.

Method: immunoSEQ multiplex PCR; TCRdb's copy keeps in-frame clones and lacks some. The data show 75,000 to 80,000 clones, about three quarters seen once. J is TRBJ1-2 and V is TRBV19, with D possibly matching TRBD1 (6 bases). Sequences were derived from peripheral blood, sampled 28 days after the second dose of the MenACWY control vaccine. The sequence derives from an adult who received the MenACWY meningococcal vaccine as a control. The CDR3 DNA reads TGTGCCAGTAACTCGGGGGGACATAACTATGGCTACACCTTC. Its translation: CASNSGGHNYGYTF.